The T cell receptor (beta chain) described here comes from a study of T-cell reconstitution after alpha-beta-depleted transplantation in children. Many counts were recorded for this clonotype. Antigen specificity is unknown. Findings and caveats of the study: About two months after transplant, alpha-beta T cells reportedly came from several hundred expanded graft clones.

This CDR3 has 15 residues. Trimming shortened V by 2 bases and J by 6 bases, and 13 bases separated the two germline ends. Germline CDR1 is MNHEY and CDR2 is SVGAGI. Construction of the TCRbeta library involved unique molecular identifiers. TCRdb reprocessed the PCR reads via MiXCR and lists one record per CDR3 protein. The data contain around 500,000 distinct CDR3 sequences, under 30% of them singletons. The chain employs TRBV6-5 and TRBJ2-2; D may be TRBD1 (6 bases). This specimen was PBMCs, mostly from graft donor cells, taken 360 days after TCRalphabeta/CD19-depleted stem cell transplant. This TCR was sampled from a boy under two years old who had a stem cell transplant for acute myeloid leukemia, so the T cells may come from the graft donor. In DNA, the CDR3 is TGTGCCAGCAGTTACCGGCAGGGGAGAGCCGGGGAGCTGTTTTTT. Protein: CASSYRQGRAGELFF.